This T cell receptor beta chain came from a study of blood T cell repertoires in COVID-19. Study information: Spain, Italy and the United States supplied samples that represented acute and convalescent COVID-19. Nucleic acid was either cDNA or gDNA, and it came from T cells, B-cell-depleted T cells, or PBMCs.

V shed 2 bases and J shed 5 bases, with 13 bases lying between them. The CDR3 is 15 residues long. CDR1 is LNHDA, CDR2 SQIVND, per germline (reference sequence). Sequenced by immunoSEQ multiplex PCR; TCRdb stores in-frame clones only, minus some. Found here are some 180,000 clones, roughly 84% of them singletons; the top ten hold 6.5% to 7.5%. This clone was observed once. This receptor was identified in a woman in her 40s with COVID-19, enrolled during active disease. The source material was peripheral blood. The chain has TRBV19 and TRBJ1-5; perhaps TRBD1 as D (5 bases). CDR3 residues: CASSISWGGHQPQHF. The CDR3 region has the DNA TGTGCCAGTAGTATATCGTGGGGGGGACATCAGCCCCAGCATTTT.